The text below deals with one TCR beta chain. Its antigen is unknown. The data were produced by immunoSEQ multiplex PCR, yet TCRdb's version contains in-frame clones alone and is incomplete. The sample shows about 37,000 clones, roughly 80% of them seen only once. From germline, CDR1 is MGHDK and CDR2 SYGVNS. The CDR3 consists of 14 residues. Trimming left V 4 bases short and J 4 bases short, with 13 bases between. The sample originates from a study of OX40 agonist ivuxolimab in advanced cancers. Overall study results and limits: Clonal expansion by week 6 occurred in CD4+ and CD8+ blood T cells (at 0.1 to 3.0 mg/kg).

The source is an adult with an advanced solid tumor such as melanoma, head and neck, liver or kidney cancer. The chain links TRBV25-1 to TRBJ1-1; no definite D call. The sample consisted of CD4+ or CD8+ T cells sorted from blood, taken in a trial of the OX40 agonist ivuxolimab. The CDR3 region is CASSGRGRSTEAFF. The CDR3 nucleotides are TGTGCCAGCAGTGGGCGGGGAAGGAGCACTGAAGCTTTCTTT. The full variable domain, rest sourced from reference TRBV25-1 and TRBJ1-1, is EADIYQTPRYLVIGTGKKITLECSQTMGHDKMYWYQQDPGMELHLIHYSYGVNSTEKGDLSSESTVSRIRTEHFPLTLESARPSHTSQYLCASSGRGRSTEAFFGQGTRLTVV.